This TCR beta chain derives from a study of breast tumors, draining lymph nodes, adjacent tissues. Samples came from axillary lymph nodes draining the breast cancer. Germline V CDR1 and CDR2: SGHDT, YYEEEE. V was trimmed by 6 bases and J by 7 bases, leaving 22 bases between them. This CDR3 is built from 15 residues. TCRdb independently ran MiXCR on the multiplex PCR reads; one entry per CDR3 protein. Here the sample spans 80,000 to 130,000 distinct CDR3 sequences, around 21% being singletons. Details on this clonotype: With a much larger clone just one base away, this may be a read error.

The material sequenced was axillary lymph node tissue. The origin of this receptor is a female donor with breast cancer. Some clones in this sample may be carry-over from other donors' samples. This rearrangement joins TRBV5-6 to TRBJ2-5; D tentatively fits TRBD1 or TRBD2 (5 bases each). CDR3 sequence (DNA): TGTGCCAGCACACTGAGGGACGGGCCTTTCGGGACCCAGTACTTC. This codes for CASTLRDGPFGTQYF.